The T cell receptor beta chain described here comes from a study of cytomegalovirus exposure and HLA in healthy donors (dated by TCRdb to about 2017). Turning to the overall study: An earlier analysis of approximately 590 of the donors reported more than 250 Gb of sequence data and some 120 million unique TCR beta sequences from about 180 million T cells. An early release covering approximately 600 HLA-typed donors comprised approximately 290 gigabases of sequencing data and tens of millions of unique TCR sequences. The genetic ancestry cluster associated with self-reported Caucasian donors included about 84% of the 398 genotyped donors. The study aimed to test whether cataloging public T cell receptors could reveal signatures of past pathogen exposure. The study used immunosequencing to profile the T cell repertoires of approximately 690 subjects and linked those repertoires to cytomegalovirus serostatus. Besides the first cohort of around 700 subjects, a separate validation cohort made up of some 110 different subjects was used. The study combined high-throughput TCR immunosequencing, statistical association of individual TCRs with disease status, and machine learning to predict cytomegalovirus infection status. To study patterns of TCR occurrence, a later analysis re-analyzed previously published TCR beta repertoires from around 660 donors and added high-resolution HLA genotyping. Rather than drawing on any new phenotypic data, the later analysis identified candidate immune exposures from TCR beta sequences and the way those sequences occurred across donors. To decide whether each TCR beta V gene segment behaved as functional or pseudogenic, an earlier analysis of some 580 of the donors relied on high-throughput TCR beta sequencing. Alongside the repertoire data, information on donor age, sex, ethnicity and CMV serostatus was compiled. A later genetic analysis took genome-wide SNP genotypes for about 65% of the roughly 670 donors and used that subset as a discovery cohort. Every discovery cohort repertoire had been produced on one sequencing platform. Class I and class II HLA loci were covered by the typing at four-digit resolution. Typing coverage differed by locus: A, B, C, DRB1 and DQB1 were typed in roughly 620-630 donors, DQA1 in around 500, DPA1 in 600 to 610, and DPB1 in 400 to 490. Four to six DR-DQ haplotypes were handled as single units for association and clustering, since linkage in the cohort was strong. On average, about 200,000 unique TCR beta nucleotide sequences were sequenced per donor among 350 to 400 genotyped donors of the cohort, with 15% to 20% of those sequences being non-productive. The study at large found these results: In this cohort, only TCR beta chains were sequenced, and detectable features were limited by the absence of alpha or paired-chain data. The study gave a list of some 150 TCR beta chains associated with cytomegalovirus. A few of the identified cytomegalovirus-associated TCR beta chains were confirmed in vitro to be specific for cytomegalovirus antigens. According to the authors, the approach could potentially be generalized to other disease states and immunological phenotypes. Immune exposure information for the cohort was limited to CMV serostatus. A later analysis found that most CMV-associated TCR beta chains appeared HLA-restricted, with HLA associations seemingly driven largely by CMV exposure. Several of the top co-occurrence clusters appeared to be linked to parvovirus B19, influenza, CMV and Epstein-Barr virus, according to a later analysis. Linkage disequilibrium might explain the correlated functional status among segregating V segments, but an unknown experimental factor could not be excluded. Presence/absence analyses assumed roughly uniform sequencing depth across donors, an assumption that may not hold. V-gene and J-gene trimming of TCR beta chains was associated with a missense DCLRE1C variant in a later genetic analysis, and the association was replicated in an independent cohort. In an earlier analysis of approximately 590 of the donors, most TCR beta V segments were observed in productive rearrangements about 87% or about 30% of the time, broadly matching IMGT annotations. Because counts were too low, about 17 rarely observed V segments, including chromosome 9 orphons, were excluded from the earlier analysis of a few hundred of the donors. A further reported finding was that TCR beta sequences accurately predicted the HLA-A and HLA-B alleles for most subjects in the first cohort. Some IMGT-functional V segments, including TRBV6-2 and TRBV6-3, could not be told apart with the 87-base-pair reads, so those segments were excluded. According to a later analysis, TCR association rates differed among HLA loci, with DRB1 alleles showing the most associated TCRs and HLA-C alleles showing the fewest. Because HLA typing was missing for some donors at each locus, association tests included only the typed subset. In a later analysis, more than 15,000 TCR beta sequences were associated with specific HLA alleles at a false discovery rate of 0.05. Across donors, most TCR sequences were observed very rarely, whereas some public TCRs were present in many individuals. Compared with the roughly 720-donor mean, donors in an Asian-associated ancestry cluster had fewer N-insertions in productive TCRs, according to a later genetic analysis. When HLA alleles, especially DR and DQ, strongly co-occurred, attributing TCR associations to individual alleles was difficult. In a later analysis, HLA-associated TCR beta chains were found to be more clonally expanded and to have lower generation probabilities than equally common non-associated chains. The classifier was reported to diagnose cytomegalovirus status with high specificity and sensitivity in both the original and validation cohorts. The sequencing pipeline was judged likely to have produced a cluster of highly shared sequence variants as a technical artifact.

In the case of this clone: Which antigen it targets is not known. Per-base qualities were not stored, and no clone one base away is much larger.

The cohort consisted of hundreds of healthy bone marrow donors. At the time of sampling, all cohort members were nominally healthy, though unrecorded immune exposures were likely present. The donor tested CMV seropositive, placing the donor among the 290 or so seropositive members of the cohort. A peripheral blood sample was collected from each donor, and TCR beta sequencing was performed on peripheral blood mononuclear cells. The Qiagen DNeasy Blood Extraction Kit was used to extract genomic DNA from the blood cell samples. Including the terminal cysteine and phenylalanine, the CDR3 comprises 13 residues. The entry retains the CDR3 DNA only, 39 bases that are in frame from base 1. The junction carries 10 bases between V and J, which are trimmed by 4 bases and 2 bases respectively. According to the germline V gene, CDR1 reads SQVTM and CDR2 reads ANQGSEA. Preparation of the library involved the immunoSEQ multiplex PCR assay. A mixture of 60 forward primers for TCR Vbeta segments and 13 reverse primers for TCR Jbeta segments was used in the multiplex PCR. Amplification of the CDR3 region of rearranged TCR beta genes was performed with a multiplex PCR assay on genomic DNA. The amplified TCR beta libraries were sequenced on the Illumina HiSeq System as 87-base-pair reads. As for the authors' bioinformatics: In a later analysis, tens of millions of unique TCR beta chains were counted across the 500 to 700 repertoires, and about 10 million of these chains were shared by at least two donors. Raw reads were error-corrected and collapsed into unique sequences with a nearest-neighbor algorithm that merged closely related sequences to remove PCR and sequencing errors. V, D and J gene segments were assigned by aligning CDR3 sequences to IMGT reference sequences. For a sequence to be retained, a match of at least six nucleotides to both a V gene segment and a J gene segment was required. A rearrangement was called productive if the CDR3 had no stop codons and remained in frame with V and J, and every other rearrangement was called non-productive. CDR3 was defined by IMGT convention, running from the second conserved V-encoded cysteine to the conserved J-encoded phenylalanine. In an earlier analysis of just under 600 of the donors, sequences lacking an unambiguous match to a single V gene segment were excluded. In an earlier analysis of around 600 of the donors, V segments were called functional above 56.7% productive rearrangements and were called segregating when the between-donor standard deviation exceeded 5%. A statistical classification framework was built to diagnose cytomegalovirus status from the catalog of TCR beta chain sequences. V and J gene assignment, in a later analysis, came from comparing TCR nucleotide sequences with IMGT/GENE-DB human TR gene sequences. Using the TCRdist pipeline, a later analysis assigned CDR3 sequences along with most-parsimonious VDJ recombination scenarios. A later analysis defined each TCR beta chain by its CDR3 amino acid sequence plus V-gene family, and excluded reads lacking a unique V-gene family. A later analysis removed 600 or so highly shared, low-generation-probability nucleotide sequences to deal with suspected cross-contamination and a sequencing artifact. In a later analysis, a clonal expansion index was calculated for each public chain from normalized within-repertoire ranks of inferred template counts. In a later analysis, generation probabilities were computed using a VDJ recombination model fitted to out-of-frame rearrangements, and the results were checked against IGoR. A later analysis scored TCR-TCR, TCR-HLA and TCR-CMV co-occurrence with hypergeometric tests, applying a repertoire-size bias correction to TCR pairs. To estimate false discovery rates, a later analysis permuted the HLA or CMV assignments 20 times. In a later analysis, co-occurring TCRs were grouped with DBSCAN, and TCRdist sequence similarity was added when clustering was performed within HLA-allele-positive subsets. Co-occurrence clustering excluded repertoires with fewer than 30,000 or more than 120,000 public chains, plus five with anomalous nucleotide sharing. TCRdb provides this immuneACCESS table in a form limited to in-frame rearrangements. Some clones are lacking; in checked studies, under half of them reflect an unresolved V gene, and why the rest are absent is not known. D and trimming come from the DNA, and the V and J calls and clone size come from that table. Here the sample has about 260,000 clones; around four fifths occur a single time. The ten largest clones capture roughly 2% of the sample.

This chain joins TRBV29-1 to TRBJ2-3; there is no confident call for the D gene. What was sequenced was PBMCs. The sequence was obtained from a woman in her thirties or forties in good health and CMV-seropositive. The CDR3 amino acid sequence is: CSVVGPYTDTQYF. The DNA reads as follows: TGCAGCGTTGTGGGCCCCTACACAGATACGCAGTATTTT.